The 28 T cell receptor beta chains in this list originate from one sample, sequenced in a study of cytomegalovirus exposure and HLA in healthy donors. TCRdb keeps only in-frame clones here, not all; method: immunoSEQ multiplex PCR. The sample records under 250,000 clones, 80% to 95% being singletons. The specimen sequenced was PBMCs. The source is a woman younger than 35 in good health and CMV-seronegative.

This clone was seen only once. CDR3 sequence: CASSPGGTANTGELFF. The DNA of the CDR3 is TGCGCCAGCAGCCCTGGCGGGACCGCGAACACCGGGGAGCTGTTTTTT. The rearrangement joins TRBV5-1 to TRBJ2-2; D may be TRBD2 (6 bases). Trimming shortened V by 4 bases and J by 0 bases, and 13 bases separated the two germline ends. Per germline, CDR1 SGHRS and CDR2 YFSETQ. CDR3 size: 16 residues. The whole variable domain, remainder taken from reference TRBV5-1 and TRBJ2-2, is KAGVTQTPRYLIKTRGQQVTLSCSPISGHRSVSWYQQTPGQGLQFLFEYFSETQRNKGNFPGRFSGRQFSNSRSEMNVSTLELGDSALYLCASSPGGTANTGELFFGEGSRLTVL.

The CDR3 DNA reads as TGTGCCAGCAGCGGACTCGCGGGCTCAAGACGGGAGCAGTACTTC. It specifies CASSGLAGSRREQYF. The V gene is TRBV11-2, the J gene TRBJ2-7; TRBD2 might be the D (5 bases). V lost 5 bases and J lost 7, with 21 bases in between. The CDR3 length is 15 residues. Looked up from germline, CDR1 is SGHAT and CDR2 is FQNNGV.

The CDR3 DNA follows: TGTGCCAGCAGGGACAGGGGGTATTCTTCGGTCCAAAACATTCAGTACTTC. As protein: CASRDRGYSSVQNIQYF. This sequence joins TRBV6-4 and TRBJ2-4, with 10 bases lining up with TRBD1. V gave up 6 bases and J gave up 5 bases; unmatched junction bases: 13. The CDR3 extends over 17 amino acids. Germline CDR1 reads MRHNA; CDR2 reads SNTAGT.

The DNA for the CDR3 is TGTGCCAGCAGCTGGGGGCGAGGGGAGACCCAGTACTTC. Its protein product is CASSWGRGETQYF. V gene TRBV6-5 combines with J gene TRBJ2-5; D is perhaps TRBD1 (6 bases). CDR3 size: 13 residues. Germline CDR1 reads MNHEY; CDR2 reads SVGAGI. V shed 6 bases and J shed 5 bases, with 13 bases lying between them.

J is TRBJ2-3 and V is TRBV10-3; 9 nucleotides match TRBD2. CDR1 is ENHRY, CDR2 SYGVKD, per germline. After removal of 4 bases from V and 3 bases from J, the junction contained 5 bases not matched to a gene. The CDR3 covers 15 residues. The CDR3 is CAISGGGRGTDTQYF. The CDR3 DNA reads TGTGCCATCAGTGGTGGCGGGAGGGGAACAGATACGCAGTATTTT.

The chain couples TRBV7-9 to TRBJ2-1; 9 bases are shared with TRBD2. Germline V lookup: CDR1 SEHNR, CDR2 FQNEAQ (reference sequence). Losses at the gene ends were 2 bases for V and 1 base for J; bases not matched to a gene: 3. The CDR3 extends over 16 amino acids. The CDR3 protein is CASSLRLAVSYNEQFF. CDR3 nucleotides: TGTGCCAGCAGCTTAAGACTAGCGGTTTCCTACAATGAGCAGTTCTTC.

The table lists this clone with a count of one. This chain links TRBV18 with TRBJ2-7, with 13 bases lining up with TRBD2. The CDR3 length is 17 residues. Germline CDR1 KGHSH, CDR2 LQKENI. Trimming removed 6 bases from V and 7 bases from J; junction bases left unmatched: 15. The DNA for the CDR3 is TGTGCCAGCTCCCTCAGGACTAGCGGGAGCCCTTACTATGAGCAGTACTTC. It translates to CASSLRTSGSPYYEQYF. The full variable domain, with the rest looked up from reference TRBV18 and TRBJ2-7, is NAGVMQNPRHLVRRRGQEARLRCSPMKGHSHVYWYRQLPEEGLKFMVYLQKENIIDESGMPKERFSAEFPKEGPSILRIQQVVRGDSAAYFCASSLRTSGSPYYEQYFGPGTRLTVT.

The V call is TRBV29-1, the J call TRBJ2-7; D might be TRBD1 (6 bases). CDR3 length equals 13 residues. Germline values: CDR1 SQVTM, CDR2 ANQGSEA. Trimming left V 6 bases short and J 0 bases short, with 12 bases between. Here the CDR3 DNA reads TGCAGCGTCCGGACAGCGAACTCCTACGAGCAGTACTTC. Protein: CSVRTANSYEQYF.

For this clone: The sample has other DNA sequences that encode this CDR3 too. The rearrangement links TRBV5-1 to TRBJ2-7, with D perhaps matching TRBD1 (5 bases). The germline V and J ends were trimmed by 3 bases and 5 bases, with 18 bases remaining between them. CDR3 length: 15 residues. CDR1 and CDR2 (germline): SGHRS, YFSETQ. The CDR3 coding sequence is TGCGCCAGCAGCTCCGATAACCAGGGTGGCCACGAGCAGTACTTC. Translating gives CASSSDNQGGHEQYF.

In its sample, this clone was seen once. The chain combines TRBV10-3 with TRBJ1-1; D ambiguous. This CDR3 has 15 amino acids. Trimming took off 2 bases at V and 1 base at J, with 11 bases between the two ends. Germline V gives CDR1 ENHRY, CDR2 SYGVKD. This CDR3 is CAISEGQSWNTEAFF. CDR3 coding DNA: TGTGCCATCAGTGAGGGGCAGTCCTGGAACACTGAAGCTTTCTTT.

This clone is a singleton in its sample. The chain has TRBV28 and TRBJ2-7; TRBD2 matches 11 bases. J gave up 2 bases and V 5 bases, and 5 bases lay outside the gene matches. CDR3 length: 15 amino acids. CDR1 and CDR2 from the germline V gene are MDHEN and SYDVKM. The CDR3 nucleotides are TGTGCCAGCAGTGGGTTGACTAGCGGGGCCTACGAGCAGTACTTC. It is translated as CASSGLTSGAYEQYF.

V usage is TRBV30 and J usage is TRBJ1-3; D call uncertain. The CDR3 spans 14 residues. CDR1 is GTSNPN and CDR2 is SVGIG in the germline V gene (reference sequence). V was shortened by 2 bases and J by 0 bases, with 8 bases between the two germline ends. The DNA for the CDR3 is TGTGCCTGGAGTCTGATGAGCTCTGGAAACACCATATATTTT. Its translation: CAWSLMSSGNTIYF.

The V and J genes are TRBV9 and TRBJ2-7; maybe TRBD2 (5 bases). CDR3 length equals 14 residues. Germline loops: CDR1 SGDLS, CDR2 YYNGEE. V lost 0 bases and J 3 bases, leaving 10 bases between the germline ends. In DNA, the CDR3 is TGTGCCAGCAGCGTAGGAGGGAGTCTCTACGAGCAGTACTTC. Translating it yields CASSVGGSLYEQYF.

In regard to this clone: The same CDR3 can be traced to other DNA sequences in this sample. The V and J genes are TRBV28 and TRBJ2-7, with D uncertain. The V end lost 3 bases, the J end lost 3 bases, and 3 bases lay between the germline ends. The CDR3 is 11 residues long. Looked up from germline, CDR1 is MDHEN and CDR2 is SYDVKM. The DNA of the CDR3 is TGTGCCAGCAGTTTTTACTACGAGCAGTACTTC. Translated: CASSFYYEQYF.

V gene TRBV30 combines with J gene TRBJ2-5, with D tentatively TRBD1 (5 bases). This CDR3 has 10 amino acids. Germline CDR1 is GTSNPN and CDR2 is SVGIG (reference sequence). V was trimmed by 7 bases and J by 10 bases, leaving 13 bases between them. The DNA of the CDR3 is TGTGCCTATGGGGCCTTCGACCAGTACTTC. Its protein is CAYGAFDQYF.

V and J are TRBV6-4 and TRBJ2-5; 13 bases map to TRBD2. Trimming removed 5 bases from V and 7 bases from J; junction bases left unmatched: 10. This CDR3 is built from 16 residues. Germline values: CDR1 MRHNA, CDR2 SNTAGT. The CDR3 coding sequence is TGTGCCAGCAGTCCCGGACTAGCGGGGGCCGGGGGGACCCAGTACTTC. This translates into CASSPGLAGAGGTQYF.

The chain couples TRBV2 to TRBJ2-3; TRBD2 might be the D (6 bases). The germline V gene has CDR1 SNHLY and CDR2 FYNNEI. The CDR3 extends over 15 amino acids. Trimming removed 3 bases from V and 3 bases from J, with 13 bases in between. The CDR3 is CASSDVVADTDTQYF. The CDR3 DNA reads TGTGCCAGCAGTGACGTGGTAGCGGATACAGATACGCAGTATTTT.

In nucleotides, the CDR3 is TGTGCCAGCAGCTTTAGACAGCCGGGGGTCCTCAGCTCTGGAAACACCATATATTTT. It codes for CASSFRQPGVLSSGNTIYF. The genes are TRBV5-8 and TRBJ1-3, with a weak D call TRBD1 (5 bases). The germline V gene has CDR1 SGHTS and CDR2 YDEGEE. V was cut by 2 bases and J by 0 bases, with 21 bases left in between. The CDR3 spans 19 residues.

The CDR3 region is CAISESSIGGGYTF. DNA for the CDR3: TGTGCCATCAGTGAGTCGTCCATCGGGGGTGGCTACACCTTC. This chain links TRBV10-3 with TRBJ1-2; weak D call: TRBD1 (5 bases). This CDR3 contains 14 residues. Germline CDR1 and CDR2: ENHRY and SYGVKD. V was shortened by 0 bases and J by 7 bases, with 12 bases between the two germline ends.

The chain employs TRBV10-3 and TRBJ1-2, with 7 bases matching TRBD1. The CDR3 runs to 19 residues. The V gene's germline CDR1 is ENHRY and CDR2 SYGVKD. V gave up 10 bases and J gave up 8 bases; unmatched junction bases: 31. The CDR3 spells CARVGTIDRVCFLFRGYTF. DNA of the CDR3: TGTGCCAGAGTGGGGACCATTGACAGGGTATGTTTCCTATTCCGGGGCTACACCTTC.

The chain is built from TRBV6-1 and TRBJ1-1, with 7 bases aligning to TRBD1. V gave up 4 bases and J gave up 1 base; unmatched junction bases: 12. The CDR3 runs 17 residues. Germline V gene data show CDR1 as MNHNS and CDR2 as SASEGT. In nucleotides, the CDR3 is TGTGCCAGCAGTGGAGACAGGGTCAGCTCCTGGAACACTGAAGCTTTCTTT. This encodes CASSGDRVSSWNTEAFF.

The chain combines TRBV5-1 with TRBJ2-7; a weak D match, TRBD2 (7 bases). This CDR3 has 14 amino acids. V lost 4 bases to trimming and J lost 1 base, with 12 bases between them. The germline gives CDR1 SGHRS, CDR2 YFSETQ. CDR3 residues: CASSASGTSYEQYF. For the CDR3, the DNA is TGCGCCAGCAGCGCAAGCGGGACATCCTACGAGCAGTACTTC.

This chain connects TRBV28 to TRBJ1-2, with a weak D call TRBD1 (5 bases). The CDR3 runs to 14 residues. Between the trimmed V and J ends, which lost 0 bases and 2 bases, there was a span of 7 bases. Germline lookup yields CDR1 MDHEN and CDR2 SYDVKM. Here the CDR3 reads CASSLWEGNYGYTF. The CDR3 nucleotides are TGTGCCAGCAGTTTATGGGAGGGGAACTATGGCTACACCTTC.

This clone was recorded once. The chain is built from TRBV5-4 and TRBJ1-1; D remains ambiguous. Trimming removed 4 bases at V and 1 base at J, with 11 bases between. The CDR3 length is 14 residues. CDR1 SGHNT and CDR2 YYREEE come from the germline V gene (reference sequence). The CDR3 sequence is CASSQQRGNTEAFF. The CDR3 DNA reads TGTGCCAGCAGCCAGCAGCGGGGGAACACTGAAGCTTTCTTT.

The V call is TRBV5-1, the J call TRBJ2-7; 12 bases line up with TRBD1. Germline values: CDR1 SGHRS, CDR2 YFSETQ. The junction had 6 bases not matched to a gene; V was cut back by 4 bases and J by 4 bases. This CDR3 has 15 residues. Here the CDR3 reads CASSEGQGAGYEQYF. DNA for the CDR3: TGCGCCAGCAGCGAGGGACAGGGGGCGGGTTACGAGCAGTACTTC.

This clone was observed once. This chain uses TRBV11-2 with TRBJ2-7; D gene uncertain. Germline V gene data show CDR1 as SGHAT and CDR2 as FQNNGV. There are 14 residues in the CDR3. Trimming left V 1 base short and J 1 base short, with 8 bases between. Written as DNA, the CDR3 is TGTGCCAGCAGCTTAGGTCCCGAGTCCTACGAGCAGTACTTC. Residues: CASSLGPESYEQYF.

The J gene is TRBJ1-5, the V gene TRBV30, with 10 bases lining up with TRBD1. V lost 0 bases and J lost 6; bases outside the gene matches: 14. This CDR3 comprises 18 residues. The germline V gene has CDR1 GTSNPN and CDR2 SVGIG (reference sequence). The CDR3 is CAWSVSLIGGDRGQPQHF. CDR3 DNA sequence: TGTGCCTGGAGTGTCTCCTTAATCGGTGGGGACAGGGGTCAGCCCCAGCATTTT.

The chain recombines TRBV7-9 with TRBJ2-7, with D hard to call. Germline V gene data show CDR1 as SEHNR and CDR2 as FQNEAQ (reference sequence). Trimming pared 8 bases from V and 0 bases from J, leaving 14 bases between. The CDR3 loop spans 14 amino acids. CDR3 loop: CASEMNQASYEQYF. In DNA, the CDR3 is TGTGCCAGCGAGATGAACCAGGCCTCCTACGAGCAGTACTTC.